The T cell receptor beta chain described here comes from a study of PD-L1 blockade in urothelial cancer. Time point: peripheral blood 6 weeks after treatment start. The CDR3 sequence is 12 residues long. Trimming cost V 7 bases and J 8 bases; bases outside gene matches: 10. The germline V gene encodes CDR1 SQVTM and CDR2 ANQGSEA. The protocol was immunoSEQ multiplex PCR, while the TCRdb copy is restricted to in-frame clones and leaves out a portion. The sample includes 48,000 or so clones, roughly 80% of them seen just once. The sequence derives from a man between 65 and 80 years old with urothelial cancer. The V gene is TRBV29-1, the J gene TRBJ1-2, with 7 bases that match TRBD1. The sample was PBMCs, taken around atezolizumab (anti-PD-L1) treatment. CDR3 DNA: TGCAGCGCTGGAGATCAAGGGGGCGGCTACACCTTC. This sequence encodes CSAGDQGGGYTF.